The rows below give T cell receptor beta chains drawn from one sample of a study of T cells in Graves' hyperthyroidism and ophthalmopathy. MiXCR, applied by TCRdb to the multiplex PCR reads, yields one record per CDR3 protein. The data contain about 290,000 distinct CDR3 sequences, roughly 15% of them singletons. The sequencing sample was made of blood. These receptors all come from a middle-aged woman with Graves' hyperthyroidism. Each CDR3 is given with its conserved first and last residue. A D gene is named only where the DNA matches it firmly. Some rows mark clone size as missing; the rest say once, few, many or name a class of expanded clone.

size,V,D,J,DNA,CDR3
many,TRBV29-1,TRBD1,TRBJ1-2,TGCAGCGTTGTCCGGGACAGCTTTAAGGGTGGCTACACCTTC,CSVVRDSFKGGYTF
many,TRBV6-6,NA,TRBJ1-2,TGTGCCAGCAGTTACGGAAGCGGACAGCTCTATGGCTACACCTTC,CASSYGSGQLYGYTF
many,TRBV15,NA,TRBJ2-1,TGTGCCACCAGCAGAGATTTGTTGGGAAATGAGCAGTTCTTC,CATSRDLLGNEQFF
NA,TRBV24-1,NA,TRBJ2-1,TGTGCCACCAGTGATTCCCAGCTACTGTCACCCAATGAGCAGTTCTTC,CATSDSQLLSPNEQFF
many,TRBV27,NA,TRBJ1-1,TGTGCCAGCAGTGGCTGGGGCGATTCCACTGAAGCTTTCTTT,CASSGWGDSTEAFF
many,TRBV20-1,NA,TRBJ2-7,TGCAGTGCTAGCAGGGGGGCGTCGGGGGGCGAGCAGTACTTC,CSASRGASGGEQYF
few,TRBV5-1,NA,TRBJ2-3,TGCGCCAGCCGACGAGACCCCTGGGAAGCAGATACGCAGTATTTT,CASRRDPWEADTQYF
NA,TRBV12-3/TRBV12-4,TRBD1,TRBJ1-6,TGTGCCAGCAATGACAGGGGGCGTCGGGGCTCCTATAATTCACCCCTCCACTTT,CASNDRGRRGSYNSPLHF
many,TRBV20-1,TRBD1,TRBJ1-4,TGCAGTGTCCGCACAGGGGACGAAAAACTGTTTTTT,CSVRTGDEKLFF
many,TRBV2,NA,TRBJ1-4,TGTGCCAGCAGTGAAAGTGCAACTAATGAAAAACTGTTTTTT,CASSESATNEKLFF
many,TRBV28,TRBD1,TRBJ1-4,TGTGCCAGCAGCCGATCTTCACAGGGGAAGAATGAAAAACTGTTTTTT,CASSRSSQGKNEKLFF
many,TRBV6-1,NA,TRBJ2-1,TGTGCCAGTTTCCCCGGACCCCAAAGGGATGAGCAGTTCTTC,CASFPGPQRDEQFF
few,TRBV30,NA,TRBJ2-1,TGTGCCTGGAGTGCCATAACTAGGGATGAGCAGTTCTTC,CAWSAITRDEQFF
many,TRBV20-1,TRBD1,TRBJ2-5,TGCAGTGCTAGATCGACAGGGCGTGCTTCGAGAGAGACCCAGTACTTC,CSARSTGRASRETQYF
few,TRBV14,NA,TRBJ1-1,TGTGCCAGCAGCCGAGGAAGGAACACTGAAGCTTTCTTT,CASSRGRNTEAFF
NA,TRBV18,NA,TRBJ1-5,TGTGCCAGCTCACCACGGCGGACAGATAATCAGCCCCAGCATTTT,CASSPRRTDNQPQHF
many,TRBV2,NA,TRBJ2-7,TGTGCCAGCAGTGAAAACAGGGCTCCCTACGAGCAGTACTTC,CASSENRAPYEQYF
many,TRBV6-1,TRBD1,TRBJ2-7,TGTGCCAGCAGAAATCCGGGACAGGGGGGATACGAGCAGTACTTC,CASRNPGQGGYEQYF
many,TRBV20-1,NA,TRBJ2-5,TGCAGTGCCCCCGGGGCTAGCCTAGAGACCCAGTACTTC,CSAPGASLETQYF
NA,TRBV27,NA,TRBJ1-1,TGTGCCAGCCAAGGTCCTTACACTGAAGCTTTCTTT,CASQGPYTEAFF
many,TRBV5-6,NA,TRBJ1-1,TGTGCCAGCAGCCTCCCCCGGGTGAACACTGAAGCTTTCTTT,CASSLPRVNTEAFF
many,TRBV5-1,NA,TRBJ2-3,TGCGCCAGCAGCTTGGGAGGGGATGGTACGCAGTATTTT,CASSLGGDGTQYF
NA,TRBV20-1,NA,TRBJ2-7,TGCAGTGCAATAAATCCGAAAATCAGCTACGAGCAGTACTTC,CSAINPKISYEQYF
few,TRBV5-6,TRBD2,TRBJ2-3,TGTGCCAGCAGCTTGGCCCGGACTAGTACGCAGTATTTT,CASSLARTSTQYF
many,TRBV20-1,TRBD2,TRBJ2-1,TGCAGTGCCAAGGGACTAGCTGAAGGATACAATGAGCAGTTCTTC,CSAKGLAEGYNEQFF
many,TRBV2,TRBD1,TRBJ1-5,TGTGCCAGCAGTCCGTCCGGGACAGGGTATCAGCCCCAGCATTTT,CASSPSGTGYQPQHF
NA,TRBV10-3,NA,TRBJ2-7,TGTGCCAGCATAGGATTCAGCTCCTACAATGAGCAGTACTTC,CASIGFSSYNEQYF
many,TRBV3-1,NA,TRBJ2-7,TGTGCCAGCAGCCCGGGACCGAAGGGGAACGAGCAGTACTTC,CASSPGPKGNEQYF
few,TRBV5-4,NA,TRBJ2-6,TGTGCCAGCAGCTTCGGATCCGGGTCCGGGGCCAACGTCCTGACTTTC,CASSFGSGSGANVLTF
NA,TRBV19,NA,TRBJ1-5,TGTGCCAGTAGACTACAGCCCCGGCATTTT,CASRLQPRHF
few,TRBV5-1,NA,TRBJ2-2,TGCGCCAGCAGCTTGCGATCGGGGGACACCGGGGAGCTGTTTTTT,CASSLRSGDTGELFF
NA,TRBV30,NA,TRBJ2-2,TGTGCCTGGATGAGTAAAGGGGTAGCCGGGGAGCTGTTTTTT,CAWMSKGVAGELFF
many,TRBV3-1,TRBD1,TRBJ1-5,TGTGCCAGCGGACAGGGGAGTCAGCCCCAGCATTTT,CASGQGSQPQHF
many,TRBV4-1,TRBD2,TRBJ2-1,TGCGCCAGCAGCCAAGACTGGAGCGGGAGATTTTATGAGCAGTTCTTC,CASSQDWSGRFYEQFF
many,TRBV27,TRBD1,TRBJ2-1,TGTGCCAGCAGTCCCTTTCAGGGGGCCCAGTACTCCTACAATGAGCAGTTCTTC,CASSPFQGAQYSYNEQFF
many,TRBV3-1,TRBD2,TRBJ2-7,TGTGCCAGCAGCCCACGGGGACTAGCGGTATCCTACGAGCAGTACTTC,CASSPRGLAVSYEQYF
many,TRBV7-2,NA,TRBJ2-7,TGTGCCAGCAGCACCCATCGAGGGGGGGGCGACGAGCAGTACTTC,CASSTHRGGGDEQYF
many,TRBV3-1,NA,TRBJ1-2,TGTGCCAGCAGCCAATTGGACAGAAACTATGGCTACACCTTC,CASSQLDRNYGYTF
few,TRBV20-1,NA,TRBJ1-5,TGCAGTGCCATACCCGGGACCGCCCCAAATCAGCCCCAGCATTTT,CSAIPGTAPNQPQHF
many,TRBV20-1,TRBD1,TRBJ1-1,TGCAGTGCTAGACGAAACGTGGGACAGGGTGGGTCTGAAGCTTTCTTT,CSARRNVGQGGSEAFF
many,TRBV3-1,NA,TRBJ1-1,TGTGCCAGCAGCCCAGATGGGGGCCGGAACACTGAAGCTTTCTTT,CASSPDGGRNTEAFF
many,TRBV24-1,NA,TRBJ1-5,TGTGCCACCAGTGGAGTAGGTAGCAATCAGCCCCAGCATTTT,CATSGVGSNQPQHF
many,TRBV15,TRBD2,TRBJ2-5,TGTGCCACCAGCAGACGAACTAGCGCCAAAGGGGAGACCCAGTACTTC,CATSRRTSAKGETQYF
many,TRBV19,NA,TRBJ1-2,TGTGCCAGTAGTACCCGACGGGGGGACTATGGCTACACCTTC,CASSTRRGDYGYTF
many,TRBV24-1,TRBD1,TRBJ2-2,TGTGCCACCAGTGATTCTGGGACAGGAACCACCGGGGAGCTGTTTTTT,CATSDSGTGTTGELFF